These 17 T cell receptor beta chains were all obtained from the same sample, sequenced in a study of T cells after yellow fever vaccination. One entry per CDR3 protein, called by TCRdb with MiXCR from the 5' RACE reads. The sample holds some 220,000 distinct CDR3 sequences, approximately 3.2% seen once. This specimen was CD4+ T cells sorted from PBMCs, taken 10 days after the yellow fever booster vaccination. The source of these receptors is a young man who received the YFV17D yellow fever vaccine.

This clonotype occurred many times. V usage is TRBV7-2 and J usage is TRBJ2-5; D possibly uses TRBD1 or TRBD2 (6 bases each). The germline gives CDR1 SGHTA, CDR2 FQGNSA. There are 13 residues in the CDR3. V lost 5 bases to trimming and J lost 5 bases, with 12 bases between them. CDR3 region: CASSRKGGETQYF. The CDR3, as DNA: TGTGCCAGCAGCCGAAAAGGGGGGGAGACCCAGTACTTC.

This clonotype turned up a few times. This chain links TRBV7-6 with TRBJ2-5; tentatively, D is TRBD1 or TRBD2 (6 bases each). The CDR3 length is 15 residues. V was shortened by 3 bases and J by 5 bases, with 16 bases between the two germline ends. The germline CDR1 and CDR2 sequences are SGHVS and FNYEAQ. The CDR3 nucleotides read TGTGCCAGCAGCTTGCGGAGCAGGGGAGGCGAGACCCAGTACTTC. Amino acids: CASSLRSRGGETQYF.

CDR3 loop: CASSEALGEQYV. Here the CDR3 DNA reads TGTGCCAGCAGTGAAGCGCTAGGCGAGCAGTACGTC. The chain links TRBV6-1 to TRBJ2-7; no clear D gene. V lost 0 bases and J lost 6, with 6 bases in between. Germline V CDR1 and CDR2: MNHNS, SASEGT. This CDR3 is built from 12 residues.

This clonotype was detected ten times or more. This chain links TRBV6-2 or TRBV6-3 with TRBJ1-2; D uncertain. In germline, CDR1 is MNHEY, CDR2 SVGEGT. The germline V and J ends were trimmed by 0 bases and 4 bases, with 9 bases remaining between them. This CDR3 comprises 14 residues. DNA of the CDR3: TGTGCCAGCAGTTACTCGGCGGACCCCTATGGCTACACCTTC. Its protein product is CASSYSADPYGYTF.

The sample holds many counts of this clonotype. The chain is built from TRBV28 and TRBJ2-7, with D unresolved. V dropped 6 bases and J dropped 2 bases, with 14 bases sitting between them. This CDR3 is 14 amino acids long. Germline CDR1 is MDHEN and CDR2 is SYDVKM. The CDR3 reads CASRAASTTYEQYV. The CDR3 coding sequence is TGTGCCAGCAGGGCCGCGTCAACGACCTACGAGCAGTACGTC.

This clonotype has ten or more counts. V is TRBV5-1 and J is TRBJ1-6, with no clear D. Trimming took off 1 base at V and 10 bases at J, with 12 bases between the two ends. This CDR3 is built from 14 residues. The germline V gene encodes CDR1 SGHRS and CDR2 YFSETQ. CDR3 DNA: TGCGCCAGCAGCTTGTTCGGGTTTCGGTCACCCCTCCACTTT. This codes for CASSLFGFRSPLHF.

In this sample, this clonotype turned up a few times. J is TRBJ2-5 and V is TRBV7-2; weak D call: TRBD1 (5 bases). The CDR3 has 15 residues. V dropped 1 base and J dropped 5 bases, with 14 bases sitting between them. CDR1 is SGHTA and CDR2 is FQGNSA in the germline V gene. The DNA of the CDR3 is TGTGCCAGCAGCTTAGTCGGCAGGGTGGCTGAGACCCAGTACTTC. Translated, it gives CASSLVGRVAETQYF.

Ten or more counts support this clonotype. In DNA, the CDR3 is TGTGCCAGCAGCACCGGGCCCCCTGGGACCAAAAACATTCAGTACTTC. It translates to CASSTGPPGTKNIQYF. The chain recombines TRBV12-3 or TRBV12-4 with TRBJ2-4; D call uncertain. Trimming took off 6 bases at V and 2 bases at J, with 17 bases between the two ends. This CDR3 region has 16 residues.

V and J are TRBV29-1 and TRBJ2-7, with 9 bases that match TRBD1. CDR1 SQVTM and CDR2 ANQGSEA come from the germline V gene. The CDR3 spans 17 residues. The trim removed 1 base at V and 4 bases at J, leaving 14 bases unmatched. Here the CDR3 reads CSVEGLPGQGTGYEQYF. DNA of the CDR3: TGCAGCGTTGAAGGATTACCGGGACAGGGAACGGGGTACGAGCAGTACTTC.

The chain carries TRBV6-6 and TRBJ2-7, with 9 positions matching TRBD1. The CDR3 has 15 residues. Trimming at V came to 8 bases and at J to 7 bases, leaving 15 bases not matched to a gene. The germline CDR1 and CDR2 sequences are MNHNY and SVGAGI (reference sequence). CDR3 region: CASANRGQGSIEQYV. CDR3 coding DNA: TGTGCCAGCGCTAACAGGGGACAGGGCTCGATAGAGCAGTACGTC.

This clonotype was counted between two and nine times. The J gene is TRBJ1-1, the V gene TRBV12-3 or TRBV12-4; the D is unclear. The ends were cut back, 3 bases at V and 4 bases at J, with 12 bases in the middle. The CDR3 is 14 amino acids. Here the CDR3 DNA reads TGTGCCAGCAGTTTTGAGGGCGGAAGCACTGAAGCTTTCTTT. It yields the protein CASSFEGGSTEAFF.

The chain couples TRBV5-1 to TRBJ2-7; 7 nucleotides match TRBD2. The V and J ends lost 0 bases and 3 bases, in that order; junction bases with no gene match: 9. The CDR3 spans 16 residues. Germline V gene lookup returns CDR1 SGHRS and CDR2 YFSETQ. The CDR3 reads CASSLGPGGVFYEQYF. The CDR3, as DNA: TGCGCCAGCAGCTTGGGACCGGGGGGTGTATTCTACGAGCAGTACTTC.

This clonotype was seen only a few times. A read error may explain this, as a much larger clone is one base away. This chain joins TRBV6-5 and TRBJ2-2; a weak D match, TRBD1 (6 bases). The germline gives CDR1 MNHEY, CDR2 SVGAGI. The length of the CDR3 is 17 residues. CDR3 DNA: TGTGCCAGCAGTTACTCCCCCAGGGGTGCGGACACCGGGGAGCTGTTGTTT. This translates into CASSYSPRGADTGELLF.

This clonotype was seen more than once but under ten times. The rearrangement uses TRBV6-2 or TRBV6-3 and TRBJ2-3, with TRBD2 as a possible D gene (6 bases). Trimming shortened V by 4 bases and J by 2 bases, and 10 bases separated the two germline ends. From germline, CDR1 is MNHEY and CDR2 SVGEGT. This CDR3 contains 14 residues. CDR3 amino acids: CASSFRDFTDTQYF. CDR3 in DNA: TGTGCCAGCAGTTTCCGGGACTTCACAGATACGCAGTATTTT.

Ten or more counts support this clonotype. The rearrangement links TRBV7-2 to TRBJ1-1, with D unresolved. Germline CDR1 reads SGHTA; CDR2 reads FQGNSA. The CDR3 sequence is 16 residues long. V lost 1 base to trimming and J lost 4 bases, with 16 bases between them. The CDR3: CASSLEGLGVRTEAFF. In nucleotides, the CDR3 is TGTGCCAGCAGCTTAGAGGGCTTAGGCGTCCGCACTGAAGCTTTCTTT.

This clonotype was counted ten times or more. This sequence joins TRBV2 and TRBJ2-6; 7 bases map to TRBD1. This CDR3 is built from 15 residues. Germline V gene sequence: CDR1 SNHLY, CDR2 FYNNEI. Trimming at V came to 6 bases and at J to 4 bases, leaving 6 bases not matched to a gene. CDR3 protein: CASRTGFSGANVLTF. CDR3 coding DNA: TGTGCCAGCAGGACAGGGTTCTCGGGGGCCAACGTCCTGACTTTC.

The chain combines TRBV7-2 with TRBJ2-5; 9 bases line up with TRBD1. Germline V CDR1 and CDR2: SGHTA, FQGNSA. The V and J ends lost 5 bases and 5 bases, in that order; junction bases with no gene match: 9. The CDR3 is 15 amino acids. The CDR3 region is CASSVDRGSWETQYF. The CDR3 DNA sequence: TGTGCCAGCAGCGTGGACAGGGGTTCGTGGGAGACCCAGTACTTC.